Below are 29 T cell receptor beta chains sequenced from a single sample in a study of Ad26.COV2.S vaccination and SARS-CoV-2 variants. This sample's treatment: roughly 18 received Ad26.COV2.S at low or high dose, single or two shots; 5 received placebo; per-sample allocation not given. Specimens were obtained on day 63 following the first vaccine or placebo injection. Profiling relied on immunoSEQ multiplex PCR, and the TCRdb table lists in-frame clones only, not all of them. The table lists about 440,000 clones, 90% of them singletons. Sample: peripheral blood, taken in a trial of Ad26.COV2.S vaccine versus placebo. The receptors were gathered from a person aged 18-60 years who received the Ad26.COV2.S COVID-19 vaccine or a placebo.

The V and J genes are TRBV5-8 and TRBJ1-2; D gene ambiguous. Germline values: CDR1 SGHTS, CDR2 YDEGEE. This CDR3 spans 14 amino acids. V lost 0 bases and J lost 3, with 9 bases in between. The CDR3 DNA reads as TGTGCCAGCAGCTTGGCCTCGCGGTACTATGGCTACACCTTC. As protein: CASSLASRYYGYTF.

The chain uses TRBV7-9 and TRBJ2-2; 7 bases match TRBD1. CDR3 length: 15 amino acids. Germline-derived CDR1 and CDR2 are SEHNR and FQNEAQ (reference sequence). The V gene end was trimmed by 6 bases and the J gene end by 4 bases; junction bases not matched to a gene: 8. CDR3 sequence reads: CASRDNRGGTGELFF. In DNA, the CDR3 is TGTGCCAGCAGGGATAACAGGGGTGGCACCGGGGAGCTGTTTTTT.

V is TRBV24-1 and J is TRBJ2-5, with 9 bases lining up with TRBD2. The CDR3 totals 13 residues. Unmatched junction bases numbered 4, after V lost 7 bases and J lost 5 bases. Germline V gene data show CDR1 as KGHDR and CDR2 as SFDVKD. The CDR3 DNA follows: TGTGCCACCAGAAGCGCGGGAGGGGAGACCCAGTACTTC. Encoded protein: CATRSAGGETQYF.

The CDR3 loop reads CASSWGTGTGGYEQYF. Here the CDR3 DNA reads TGTGCCAGCAGCTGGGGGACCGGGACAGGGGGCTACGAGCAGTACTTC. J is TRBJ2-7 and V is TRBV27, with 11 bases that match TRBD1. The germline V gene encodes CDR1 MNHEY and CDR2 SMNVEV (reference sequence). J was trimmed by 3 bases and V by 6 bases; bases with no gene match: 10. There are 16 residues in the CDR3.

This clone was counted a single time. V gene TRBV5-1 combines with J gene TRBJ2-6; 7 positions agree with TRBD1. Unmatched junction bases numbered 6, after V lost 4 bases and J lost 2 bases. CDR3 length: 16 amino acids. Germline CDR1 reads SGHRS; CDR2 reads YFSETQ. The CDR3 DNA sequence: TGCGCCAGCAGCGCGACCACAGGGGCTGGGGCCAACGTCCTGACTTTC. It is translated as CASSATTGAGANVLTF.

V and J are TRBV12-3 or TRBV12-4 and TRBJ1-2; no reliable D call. This CDR3 is built from 12 residues. Trimming pared 4 bases from V and 3 bases from J, leaving 6 bases between. Here the CDR3 DNA reads TGTGCCAGCAGTTCTATGGACTATGGCTACACCTTC. Amino acids: CASSSMDYGYTF.

The chain has TRBV6-2 or TRBV6-3 and TRBJ1-1; D unclear. Germline V lookup: CDR1 MNHEY, CDR2 SVGEGT. The CDR3 extends over 15 amino acids. With 0 bases removed from V and 1 base from J, the gap between germline ends came to 9 bases. CDR3 loop: CASSYSFRTNTEAFF. CDR3 nucleotides: TGTGCCAGCAGTTACTCGTTTAGGACGAACACTGAAGCTTTCTTT.

V is TRBV7-3 and J is TRBJ2-2, with TRBD2 as a possible D gene (6 bases). V lost 5 bases, J lost 7 bases, and 17 bases lay in between. Germline V gene sequence: CDR1 SGHTA, CDR2 FQGTGA. The CDR3 extends over 15 amino acids. CDR3 sequence: CASSPSGTRSGELFF. Here the CDR3 DNA reads TGTGCCAGCAGCCCCTCCGGGACTCGGAGCGGGGAGCTGTTTTTT.

This clone has a single count. The chain couples TRBV4-2 to TRBJ1-6, with a weak D call TRBD1 (5 bases). There are 14 residues in the CDR3. The germline CDR1 and CDR2 sequences are LGHNA and YNFKEQ. With 8 bases removed from V and 7 bases from J, the gap between germline ends came to 15 bases. CDR3 region: CASGTTRQNSPLHF. The CDR3 DNA follows: TGTGCCAGCGGGACGACACGACAGAATTCACCCCTCCACTTT.

This chain connects TRBV6-5 to TRBJ1-3; unclear D gene. Germline CDR1 reads MNHEY; CDR2 reads SVGAGI. The length of the CDR3 is 14 residues. V lost 5 bases and J lost 8, with 16 bases in between. CDR3 sequence (DNA): TGTGCCAGCAGTCTCACTGGCGGGGTTGACACCATATATTTT. Translating gives CASSLTGGVDTIYF.

V usage is TRBV9 and J usage is TRBJ2-6; D is possibly TRBD1 (6 bases). Per the germline V gene, CDR1 is SGDLS and CDR2 is YYNGEE. The germline V and J ends were trimmed by 2 bases and 0 bases, with 12 bases remaining between them. CDR3 length equals 17 residues. The CDR3 loop is CASSVRDTSSGANVLTF. The CDR3 DNA sequence: TGTGCCAGCAGCGTCCGGGACACCAGCTCTGGGGCCAACGTCCTGACTTTC.

The rearrangement links TRBV30 to TRBJ2-5; unclear D gene. This CDR3 has 13 amino acids. V lost 0 bases and J 5 bases, leaving 10 bases between the germline ends. The germline V gene has CDR1 GTSNPN and CDR2 SVGIG (reference sequence). CDR3 DNA sequence: TGTGCCTGGAGTGTACGTCGGCGGGAGACCCAGTACTTC. Protein: CAWSVRRRETQYF.

This chain connects TRBV7-9 to TRBJ2-4; D might be TRBD2 (6 bases). CDR1 is SEHNR and CDR2 is FQNEAQ in the germline V gene (reference sequence). V lost 5 bases and J lost 0, with 14 bases in between. The CDR3 runs 16 residues. The CDR3 reads CASSHMEGLAKNIQYF. As DNA, the CDR3 is TGTGCCAGCAGCCATATGGAGGGCTTAGCCAAAAACATTCAGTACTTC.

As for this clone: The same CDR3 can be traced to other DNA sequences in this sample. V and J are TRBV7-3 and TRBJ2-3, with TRBD1 as a possible D gene (6 bases). V was cut by 6 bases and J by 3 bases, with 13 bases left in between. CDR1 is SGHTA and CDR2 is FQGTGA in the germline V gene. The CDR3 length is 14 residues. CDR3 sequence reads: CASSSGVGTDTQYF. In nucleotides, the CDR3 is TGTGCCAGCAGTTCAGGGGTTGGGACAGATACGCAGTATTTT.

This chain uses TRBV19 with TRBJ2-5; 16 bases line up with TRBD2. The CDR3 consists of 17 residues. The germline gives CDR1 LNHDA, CDR2 SQIVND (reference sequence). The V and J ends lost 10 bases and 1 base, in that order; junction bases with no gene match: 9. The CDR3 loop reads CATTPGTSGRAQETQYF. CDR3 in DNA: TGTGCCACCACCCCCGGGACTAGCGGGAGGGCCCAAGAGACCCAGTACTTC. Using reference TRBV19 and TRBJ2-5 for the parts outside the CDR3, the full variable domain is DGGITQSPKYLFRKEGQNVTLSCEQNLNHDAMYWYRQDPGQGLRLIYYSQIVNDFQKGDIAEGYSVSREKKESFPLTVTSAQKNPTAFYLCATTPGTSGRAQETQYFGPGTRLLVL.

This rearrangement joins TRBV18 to TRBJ1-6; a weak D match, TRBD1 (5 bases). V was shortened by 2 bases and J by 15 bases, with 14 bases between the two germline ends. This CDR3 has 13 amino acids. Germline CDR1 is KGHSH and CDR2 is LQKENI. This chain's CDR3 is CASSPYSQGNLHF. CDR3 DNA: TGTGCCAGCTCACCATACTCCCAGGGCAACCTCCACTTT.

The CDR3 loop reads CASSQEVPGLADYNEQFF. The CDR3 DNA reads as TGTGCCAGCAGCCAAGAGGTACCCGGACTAGCGGATTACAATGAGCAGTTCTTC. This rearrangement joins TRBV3-1 (or the pseudogene TRBV3-2) to TRBJ2-1; 10 bases are shared with TRBD2. J lost 4 bases, V lost 0 bases, and 9 bases had no gene match. Per the germline V gene, CDR1 is LGHDT and CDR2 is YNNKEL (reference sequence). This CDR3 comprises 18 residues.

The rearrangement uses TRBV15 and TRBJ2-3, with D hard to call. The V end lost 5 bases, the J end lost 8 bases, and 11 bases lay between the germline ends. The CDR3 spans 12 residues. The germline V gene encodes CDR1 LNHNV and CDR2 YYDKDF (reference sequence). CDR3 residues: CATSPSHGTQYF. In nucleotides, the CDR3 is TGTGCCACCAGCCCCAGCCATGGTACGCAGTATTTT.

The chain uses TRBV19 and TRBJ1-6, with unresolved D. The CDR3 has 13 amino acids. Germline values: CDR1 LNHDA, CDR2 SQIVND (reference sequence). V lost 7 bases and J lost 7, with 11 bases in between. CDR3 amino acids: CASNGFANSPLHF. DNA of the CDR3: TGTGCCAGTAACGGGTTCGCGAATTCACCCCTCCACTTT.

This clone was counted between two and nine times. The chain joins TRBV3-1 (or the pseudogene TRBV3-2) to TRBJ1-5; no clear D. CDR1 and CDR2 (germline): LGHDT, YNNKEL (reference sequence). There are 12 residues in the CDR3. The V end lost 1 base, the J end lost 6 bases, and 4 bases lay between the germline ends. The CDR3, as DNA: TGTGCCAGCAGCCAAGGTGGTCAGCCCCAGCATTTT. It translates to CASSQGGQPQHF.

The chain is built from TRBV7-9 and TRBJ2-2, with unresolved D. Trimming took 1 base from V and 2 from J, leaving 14 bases between them. The CDR3 consists of 17 residues. The germline V gene has CDR1 SEHNR and CDR2 FQNEAQ (reference sequence). CDR3 in DNA: TGTGCCAGCAGCTTAGGTTCTGGGTTCAGTAACACCGGGGAGCTGTTTTTT. Encoded protein: CASSLGSGFSNTGELFF.

V and J are TRBV14 and TRBJ2-6; D is unresolved. Trimming pared 0 bases from V and 0 bases from J, leaving 9 bases between. The CDR3 spans 17 residues. Per germline, CDR1 SGHDN and CDR2 FVKESK. This CDR3 is CASSQETGYSGANVLTF. The CDR3 DNA reads as TGTGCCAGCAGCCAAGAGACGGGTTACTCTGGGGCCAACGTCCTGACTTTC.

This chain links TRBV7-2 with TRBJ2-7, with D hard to call. The germline V gene encodes CDR1 SGHTA and CDR2 FQGNSA. The CDR3 length is 13 residues. Trimming removed 4 bases from V and 2 bases from J, with 9 bases in between. Here the CDR3 reads CASSSAPPYEQYF. CDR3 in DNA: TGTGCCAGCAGCTCAGCCCCCCCCTACGAGCAGTACTTC.

Comments on this clone: This specimen includes other DNA sequences encoding the same CDR3. The chain has TRBV5-4 and TRBJ1-1; D gene ambiguous. With 0 bases removed from V and 2 bases from J, the gap between germline ends came to 5 bases. Germline V lookup: CDR1 SGHNT, CDR2 YYREEE (reference sequence). The CDR3 loop spans 13 amino acids. The CDR3 sequence is CASSLGANTEAFF. CDR3 nucleotide sequence: TGTGCCAGCAGCTTGGGGGCCAACACTGAAGCTTTCTTT.

V usage is TRBV3-1 (or the pseudogene TRBV3-2) and J usage is TRBJ2-3; D is undetermined. The CDR3 length is 12 residues. V lost 1 base and J lost 4, with 3 bases in between. The germline V gene encodes CDR1 LGHDT and CDR2 YNNKEL (reference sequence). The CDR3 loop is CASSQVADTQYF. The CDR3, as DNA: TGTGCCAGCAGCCAAGTCGCAGATACGCAGTATTTT.

The chain has TRBV12-3 or TRBV12-4 and TRBJ1-5, with a tentative D call TRBD1 (6 bases). The CDR3 has 13 amino acids. V lost 4 bases to trimming and J lost 5 bases, with 9 bases between them. The chain's CDR3 is CASSSGAHQPQHF. DNA of the CDR3: TGTGCCAGCAGTTCGGGGGCGCATCAGCCCCAGCATTTT.

The rearrangement links TRBV3-1 (or the pseudogene TRBV3-2) to TRBJ2-3; D possibly corresponds to TRBD1 (6 bases). The CDR3 extends over 16 amino acids. V gave up 4 bases and J gave up 3 bases, with 17 bases separating them. Looked up from germline, CDR1 is LGHDT and CDR2 is YNNKEL (reference sequence). CDR3 protein: CASSPYRDGVTDTQYF. In nucleotides, the CDR3 is TGTGCCAGCAGCCCCTACAGGGATGGTGTAACAGATACGCAGTATTTT.

This clone came up once. The chain joins TRBV6-1 to TRBJ1-5; TRBD1 matches 10 bases. Unmatched junction bases numbered 5, after V lost 2 bases and J lost 1 base. Germline-derived CDR1 and CDR2 are MNHNS and SASEGT. The CDR3 spans 17 residues. CDR3 amino acids: CASSEKTGGYSNQPQHF. For the CDR3, the DNA is TGTGCCAGCAGTGAAAAGACAGGGGGCTACAGCAATCAGCCCCAGCATTTT.

The chain joins TRBV6-2 or TRBV6-3 to TRBJ1-5; D not resolved. With 5 bases removed from V and 5 bases from J, the gap between germline ends came to 13 bases. The germline V gene encodes CDR1 MNHEY and CDR2 SVGEGT. The CDR3 is 14 residues long. The CDR3 DNA reads TGTGCCAGCAGTGCCGGACCCGCCTATCAGCCCCAGCATTTT. This sequence encodes CASSAGPAYQPQHF.